This TCR beta chain was sequenced in a study of T-cell memory formation after mild COVID-19. TCRdb ran MiXCR on the 5' RACE reads and lists one entry per CDR3 protein. Of just over 150,000 distinct CDR3 sequences listed, roughly 31% are singletons. CDR1 is MRHNA, CDR2 SNTAGT, per germline. V was clipped by 3 bases and J by 0 bases; unmatched bases: 8. This CDR3 comprises 18 residues. The chain couples TRBV6-4 to TRBJ2-1; TRBD2 matches 10 bases. The TCR comes from an adult woman who had mild COVID-19 (a few samples of this study predate the infection). Cell type and time point are not known. Sequencing was carried out using PBMCs or a T cell subset sorted from them (not recorded which). CDR3 amino acids: CASSDGTSALSSYNEQFF. The CDR3 DNA reads TGTGCCAGCAGTGATGGGACTAGCGCTCTGAGCTCCTACAATGAGCAGTTCTTC.